The 2 T cell receptor beta chains given below trace back to one sample, sequenced in a study of chemoradiotherapy in HPV16-positive cancers. Measured with immunoSEQ multiplex PCR; TCRdb has only the in-frame clones, and not every one. This sample has over 10,000 clones; over 75% occur once, and the top ten carry around 2.4%. Collection of the sample occurred from a patient who underwent chemoradiotherapy. The source of these receptors is a human donor with HPV-associated anogenital cancer.

The rearrangement uses TRBV11-3 and TRBJ1-6, with D possibly matching TRBD1 (6 bases). CDR3 length equals 14 residues. V was trimmed by 6 bases and J by 10 bases, leaving 16 bases between them. The germline V gene encodes CDR1 SGHNT and CDR2 YENEEA. The CDR3 protein is CASRRTGSGSPLHF. CDR3 nucleotides: TGTGCCAGCAGAAGAACAGGGTCGGGGTCACCCCTCCACTTT.

A word on this clone: At one boundary the junction diverges from the germline segment, which might be a read error. This chain joins TRBV7-7 and TRBJ2-7; D might be TRBD1 or TRBD2, each matching 5 bases. Germline CDR1 and CDR2: SSHAT and FNYEAQ (reference sequence). The CDR3 length is 13 residues. CDR3 in amino acids: CASSPQGGGEQYF. The CDR3 DNA sequence: TGTGCTAGCAGCCCCCAGGGCGGCGGGGAGCAGTACTTC.